The 22 T cell receptor beta chains in this list originate from one sample, sequenced in a study of blood T cell repertoires in COVID-19. Sequencing used immunoSEQ multiplex PCR; TCRdb keeps in-frame clones, though not all of them. This sample has roughly 180,000 clones, with over 75% found just once. Sequenced input: peripheral blood. Source of these receptors: an elderly man with COVID-19, enrolled during active disease.

V is TRBV11-2 and J is TRBJ2-5; 9 nucleotides agree with TRBD2. J gave up 5 bases and V 7 bases, and 8 bases lay outside the gene matches. Germline CDR1 SGHAT, CDR2 FQNNGV. The CDR3 extends over 14 amino acids. CDR3 in amino acids: CASTTAGGRETQYF. The DNA of the CDR3 is TGTGCCAGCACCACAGCGGGGGGCAGGGAGACCCAGTACTTC.

The chain is built from TRBV2 and TRBJ2-7, with TRBD2 identical over 7 bases. Germline-derived CDR1 and CDR2 are SNHLY and FYNNEI. Losses at the gene ends were 5 bases for V and 4 bases for J; bases not matched to a gene: 11. The CDR3 contains 15 residues. The CDR3 nucleotides are TGTGCCAGCAGTCCGGGGGGTGGAAGGATGTACGAGCAGTACTTC. It is translated as CASSPGGGRMYEQYF. The entire variable domain, with the rest obtained from reference TRBV2 and TRBJ2-7, is as follows: EPEVTQTPSHQVTQMGQEVILRCVPISNHLYFYWYRQILGQKVEFLVSFYNNEISEKSEIFDDQFSVERPDGSNFTLKIRSTKLEDSAMYFCASSPGGGRMYEQYFGPGTRLTVT.

In its sample, this clone was seen once. The CDR3 nucleotides are TGCGCCAGCAGCCAAGTAGGCTCAGGTCTTGCTGGGGCCAACGTCCTGACTTTC. This codes for CASSQVGSGLAGANVLTF. The chain recombines TRBV4-1 with TRBJ2-6; D is ambiguous. This CDR3 has 18 residues. Germline V gives CDR1 MGHRA, CDR2 YSYEKL. Trimming stripped 1 base from V and 2 bases from J, with 15 bases between.

This chain joins TRBV5-6 and TRBJ2-7; possibly TRBD2 for D (6 bases). The CDR3 has 15 residues. Per the germline V gene, CDR1 is SGHDT and CDR2 is YYEEEE. V dropped 0 bases and J dropped 1 base, with 11 bases sitting between them. The CDR3: CASSLGGDPSYEQYF. The CDR3, as DNA: TGTGCCAGCAGCTTGGGCGGGGATCCTTCCTACGAGCAGTACTTC. Full variable domain (missing parts from reference TRBV5-6 and TRBJ2-7): DAGVTQSPTHLIKTRGQQVTLRCSPKSGHDTVSWYQQALGQGPQFIFQYYEEEERQRGNFPDRFSGHQFPNYSSELNVNALLLGDSALYLCASSLGGDPSYEQYFGPGTRLTVT.

The chain has TRBV7-2 and TRBJ2-7, with D maybe TRBD2 (5 bases). V lost 9 bases and J 0 bases, leaving 12 bases between the germline ends. The CDR3 loop spans 13 amino acids. Germline V gives CDR1 SGHTA, CDR2 FQGNSA. The CDR3: CASSAASSYEQYF. In DNA form, the CDR3 reads TGTGCCAGTAGCGCAGCGAGCTCCTACGAGCAGTACTTC.

CDR3 loop: CASSFQGQVLSGNTIYF. DNA for the CDR3: TGTGCCAGCAGCTTCCAGGGACAGGTTCTCTCTGGAAACACCATATATTTT. This sequence joins TRBV7-8 and TRBJ1-3; TRBD1 aligns across 8 bases. CDR3 size: 17 residues. Trimming removed 3 bases from V and 0 bases from J; junction bases left unmatched: 7. The V gene's germline CDR1 is SGHVS and CDR2 FQNEAQ.

The CDR3 coding sequence is TGTGCCAGCACTGAAGAGAGCGGGGGTTCCACAGATACGCAGTATTTT. Translating it yields CASTEESGGSTDTQYF. The chain links TRBV7-3 to TRBJ2-3; TRBD2 matches at 8 bases. Looked up from germline, CDR1 is SGHTA and CDR2 is FQGTGA. This CDR3 is 16 amino acids long. With V trimmed by 7 bases and J by 2 bases, 11 bases remained unmatched.

The rearrangement uses TRBV29-1 and TRBJ2-3, with D perhaps matching TRBD1 (5 bases). Germline V lookup: CDR1 SQVTM, CDR2 ANQGSEA. The CDR3 consists of 14 residues. The ends were cut back, 6 bases at V and 0 bases at J, with 13 bases in the middle. CDR3 in amino acids: CSVRTTSSTDTQYF. The CDR3 DNA sequence: TGCAGCGTAAGGACAACCTCTAGCACAGATACGCAGTATTTT.

V is TRBV7-9 and J is TRBJ1-4; D perhaps matches TRBD1 (5 bases). Trimming left V 5 bases short and J 1 base short, with 11 bases between. Germline values: CDR1 SEHNR, CDR2 FQNEAQ (reference sequence). The CDR3 has 15 residues. CDR3 bases: TGTGCCAGCAGCCATCGCGGGGGAACTAATGAAAAACTGTTTTTT. It specifies CASSHRGGTNEKLFF.

This clone was detected only a few times. This chain joins TRBV5-1 and TRBJ1-1, with no clear D. Germline V gene lookup returns CDR1 SGHRS and CDR2 YFSETQ. This CDR3 is 18 amino acids long. V gave up 1 base and J gave up 3 bases, with 22 bases separating them. CDR3 region: CASSLPVRASGRDTEAFF. Written as DNA, the CDR3 is TGCGCCAGCAGCTTGCCCGTCCGGGCCTCGGGGAGGGACACTGAAGCTTTCTTT.

The sample holds one count of this clone. The chain carries TRBV19 and TRBJ2-1; 13 bases fit TRBD2. This CDR3 is 16 amino acids long. J gave up 12 bases and V 4 bases, and 12 bases lay outside the gene matches. Germline-derived CDR1 and CDR2 are LNHDA and SQIVND (reference sequence). CDR3 sequence reads: CASSTTSGGANIRQFF. CDR3 in DNA: TGTGCCAGTAGTACTACTAGCGGGGGGGCCAACATTCGGCAGTTCTTC.

This chain uses TRBV3-1 (or the pseudogene TRBV3-2) with TRBJ1-3; no clear D. This CDR3 spans 14 amino acids. Per the germline V gene, CDR1 is LGHDT and CDR2 is YNNKEL (reference sequence). Trimming pared 5 bases from V and 0 bases from J, leaving 8 bases between. The CDR3 reads CASSYRDSGNTIYF. The CDR3 region has the DNA TGTGCCAGCAGCTACCGGGACTCTGGAAACACCATATATTTT.

CDR3 DNA sequence: TGCGCCAGCAGCTTGGCGCAGATTTCTGGAAACACCATATATTTT. Translated: CASSLAQISGNTIYF. The rearrangement joins TRBV5-1 to TRBJ1-3; D unclear. V shed 0 bases and J shed 1 base, with 8 bases lying between them. Germline V gene lookup returns CDR1 SGHRS and CDR2 YFSETQ. This CDR3 spans 15 amino acids. The whole variable domain, remainder taken from reference TRBV5-1 and TRBJ1-3, is KAGVTQTPRYLIKTRGQQVTLSCSPISGHRSVSWYQQTPGQGLQFLFEYFSETQRNKGNFPGRFSGRQFSNSRSEMNVSTLELGDSALYLCASSLAQISGNTIYFGEGSWLTVV.

The V and J genes are TRBV4-1 and TRBJ2-3; 7 nucleotides align to TRBD1. J lost 4 bases, V lost 5 bases, and 6 bases had no gene match. Germline V lookup: CDR1 MGHRA, CDR2 YSYEKL. The CDR3 contains 14 residues. The CDR3 DNA reads TGCGCCAGCAGCTACCAGGGGGACGCAGATACGCAGTATTTT. Its protein is CASSYQGDADTQYF.

This clone was detected only a few times. The V gene is TRBV9, the J gene TRBJ1-1, with 7 positions matching TRBD1. Germline CDR1 and CDR2: SGDLS and YYNGEE. With V trimmed by 5 bases and J by 2 bases, 3 bases remained unmatched. The CDR3 covers 13 residues. CDR3 nucleotides: TGTGCCAGCAGTAGGGACAGTAACACTGAAGCTTTCTTT. This translates into CASSRDSNTEAFF.

This CDR3 is CASSLERGGTGELFF. The DNA for the CDR3 is TGTGCCAGCAGCTTGGAAAGGGGTGGAACCGGGGAGCTGTTTTTT. The chain has TRBV5-6 and TRBJ2-2; perhaps TRBD1 as D (5 bases). Per germline, CDR1 SGHDT and CDR2 YYEEEE. Trimming cost V 0 bases and J 5 bases, with 11 bases left between them. The CDR3 spans 15 residues.

The V gene is TRBV28, the J gene TRBJ2-1; weak D call: TRBD2 (7 bases). Germline lookup yields CDR1 MDHEN and CDR2 SYDVKM. The V and J ends lost 3 bases and 0 bases respectively, with 12 bases between them. CDR3 length: 16 residues. This CDR3 reads CASSFLRGASYNEQFF. CDR3 in DNA: TGTGCCAGCAGTTTTTTACGGGGGGCCTCCTACAATGAGCAGTTCTTC.

The chain joins TRBV7-3 to TRBJ2-7, with 8 bases identical to TRBD1. Per the germline V gene, CDR1 is SGHTA and CDR2 is FQGTGA. V dropped 3 bases and J dropped 1; count of bases not matched to a gene: 2. This CDR3 spans 14 amino acids. CDR3 region: CASSFDRGSYEQYF. The CDR3 DNA sequence: TGTGCCAGCAGCTTCGACAGGGGATCCTACGAGCAGTACTTC.

J is TRBJ2-3 and V is TRBV18, with 8 bases fitting TRBD1. The CDR3 contains 19 residues. Germline CDR1 KGHSH, CDR2 LQKENI. V trimming: 3 bases; J trimming: 0 bases; junction bases outside the gene matches: 14. The CDR3 DNA reads as TGTGCCAGCTCACCGGACAGGGCAAGGATCGCTAGTAGCACAGATACGCAGTATTTT. Translating gives CASSPDRARIASSTDTQYF.

This clone was counted only a few times. The chain employs TRBV19 and TRBJ2-5; TRBD2 matches at 9 bases. With V trimmed by 2 bases and J by 1 base, 5 bases remained unmatched. This CDR3 region has 16 residues. The germline CDR1 and CDR2 sequences are LNHDA and SQIVND (reference sequence). DNA for the CDR3: TGTGCCAGTAGTATAAGGGCTAGCGGGGCCCAAGAGACCCAGTACTTC. This sequence encodes CASSIRASGAQETQYF.

This chain connects TRBV19 to TRBJ1-5; the D gene is possibly TRBD1 (5 bases). Trimming removed 7 bases at V and 7 bases at J, with 20 bases between. Germline values: CDR1 LNHDA, CDR2 SQIVND (reference sequence). This CDR3 contains 15 residues. The CDR3, as DNA: TGTGCCAGTAATACACAGGCCCAGGGAGGACAGCCCCAGCATTTT. Its protein is CASNTQAQGGQPQHF.

V and J are TRBV12-5 and TRBJ1-5, with D maybe TRBD1 (6 bases). The CDR3 sequence is 18 residues long. Trimming took 0 bases from V and 0 from J, leaving 15 bases between them. The germline V gene encodes CDR1 LGHNT and CDR2 FRNRAP. CDR3 nucleotide sequence: TGTGCTAGTGGTTTGGTCGAGACAGGATCTGATAGCAATCAGCCCCAGCATTTT. Encoded protein: CASGLVETGSDSNQPQHF.